These 4 T cell receptor beta chains were all obtained from the same sample, sequenced in a study of blood T cell repertoires in COVID-19. TCRdb's table, derived via immunoSEQ multiplex PCR, lists solely in-frame clones and lacks some. The sample yields roughly 200,000 clones, about 76% seen once. Sequencing used peripheral blood. The source of these receptors is a woman aged 45 to 65 with active or convalescent COVID-19.

V is TRBV7-9 and J is TRBJ1-1; D uncertain. This CDR3 contains 14 residues. Looked up from germline, CDR1 is SEHNR and CDR2 is FQNEAQ (reference sequence). With 3 bases removed from V and 0 bases from J, the gap between germline ends came to 8 bases. The CDR3 bases are TGTGCCAGCAGCTTCGCTGGCATGAACACTGAAGCTTTCTTT. It codes for CASSFAGMNTEAFF.

This clone was detected only a few times. The J gene is TRBJ2-3, the V gene TRBV6-2 or TRBV6-3, with a possible D match to TRBD2 (6 bases). This CDR3 has 14 residues. CDR1 and CDR2 from the germline V gene are MNHEY and SVGEGT. V lost 5 bases and J 2 bases, leaving 11 bases between the germline ends. Here the CDR3 reads CASSEEGFTDTQYF. The CDR3, as DNA: TGTGCCAGCAGTGAGGAGGGGTTCACAGATACGCAGTATTTT.

The CDR3 DNA reads as TGTGCCAGCAGCGTAGGGTTAGCGGGAACCGGGGAGCTGTTTTTT. Translation gives CASSVGLAGTGELFF. V usage is TRBV9 and J usage is TRBJ2-2, with 8 bases identical to TRBD2. Germline V CDR1 and CDR2: SGDLS, YYNGEE. This CDR3 is 15 amino acids long. With 0 bases clipped from V and 5 bases from J, the junction kept 3 bases outside the gene matches.

This chain links TRBV19 with TRBJ2-1; 14 bases line up with TRBD2. The CDR3 runs to 24 residues. V dropped 3 bases and J dropped 3; count of bases not matched to a gene: 25. Germline CDR1 is LNHDA and CDR2 is SQIVND (reference sequence). Written as DNA, the CDR3 is TGTGCCAGTAGTATTCTTCTAGGGACTAGCGGGAGTCAGTTTGACAGTCGGAGCTACAATGAGCAGTTCTTC. Translated: CASSILLGTSGSQFDSRSYNEQFF.